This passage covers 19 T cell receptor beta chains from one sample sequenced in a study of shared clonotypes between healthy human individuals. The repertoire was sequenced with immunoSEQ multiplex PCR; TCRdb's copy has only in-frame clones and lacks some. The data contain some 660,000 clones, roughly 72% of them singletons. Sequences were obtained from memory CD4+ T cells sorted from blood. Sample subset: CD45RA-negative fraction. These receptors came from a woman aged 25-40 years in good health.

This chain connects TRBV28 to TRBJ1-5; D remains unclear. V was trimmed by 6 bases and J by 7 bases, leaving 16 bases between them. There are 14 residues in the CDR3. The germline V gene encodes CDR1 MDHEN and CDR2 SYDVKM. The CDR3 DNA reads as TGTGCCAGCAGCGCAACCTCGCCTGGGCAGCCCCAGCATTTT. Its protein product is CASSATSPGQPQHF. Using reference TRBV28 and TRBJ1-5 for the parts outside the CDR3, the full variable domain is DVKVTQSSRYLVKRTGEKVFLECVQDMDHENMFWYRQDPGLGLRLIYFSYDVKMKEKGDIPEGYSVSREKKERFSLILESASTNQTSMYLCASSATSPGQPQHFGDGTRLSIL.

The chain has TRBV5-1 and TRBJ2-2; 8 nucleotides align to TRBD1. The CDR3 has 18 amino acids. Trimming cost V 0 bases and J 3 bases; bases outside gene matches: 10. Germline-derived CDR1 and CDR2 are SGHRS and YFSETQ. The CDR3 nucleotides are TGCGCCAGCAGCTTGGGGTTGGTCCGGACAGGGTACACCGGGGAGCTGTTTTTT. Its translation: CASSLGLVRTGYTGELFF.

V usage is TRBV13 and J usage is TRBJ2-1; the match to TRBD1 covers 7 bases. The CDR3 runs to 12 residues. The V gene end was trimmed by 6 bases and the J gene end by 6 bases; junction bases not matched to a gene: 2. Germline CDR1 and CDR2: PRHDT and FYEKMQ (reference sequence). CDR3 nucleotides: TGTGCCAGCAGAAGGGACAGCAATGAGCAGTTCTTC. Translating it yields CASRRDSNEQFF.

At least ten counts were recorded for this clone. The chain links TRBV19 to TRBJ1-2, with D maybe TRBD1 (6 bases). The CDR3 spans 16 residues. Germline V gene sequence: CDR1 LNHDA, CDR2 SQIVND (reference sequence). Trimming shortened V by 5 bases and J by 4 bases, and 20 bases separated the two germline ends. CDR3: CASSPRDTRATYGYTF. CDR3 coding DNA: TGTGCCAGTAGTCCACGGGACACCCGAGCGACCTATGGCTACACCTTC.

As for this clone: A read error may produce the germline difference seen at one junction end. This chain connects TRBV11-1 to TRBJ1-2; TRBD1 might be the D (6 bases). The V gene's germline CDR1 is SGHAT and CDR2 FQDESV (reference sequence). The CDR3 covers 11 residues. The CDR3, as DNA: TGTGCCAGCACCGACGACAGGCCCTTCGCCTTC. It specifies CASTDDRPFAF.

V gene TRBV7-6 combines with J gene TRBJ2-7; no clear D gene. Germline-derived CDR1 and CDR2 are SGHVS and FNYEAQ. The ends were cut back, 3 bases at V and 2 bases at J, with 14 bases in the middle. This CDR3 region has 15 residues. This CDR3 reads CASSFSPSETYEQYF. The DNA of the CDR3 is TGTGCCAGCAGCTTTTCGCCCAGCGAAACCTACGAGCAGTACTTC. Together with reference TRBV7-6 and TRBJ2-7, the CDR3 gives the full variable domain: GAGVSQSPRYKVTKRGQDVALRCDPISGHVSLYWYRQALGQGPEFLTYFNYEAQQDKSGLPNDRFSAERPEGSISTLTIQRTEQRDSAMYRCASSFSPSETYEQYFGPGTRLTVT.

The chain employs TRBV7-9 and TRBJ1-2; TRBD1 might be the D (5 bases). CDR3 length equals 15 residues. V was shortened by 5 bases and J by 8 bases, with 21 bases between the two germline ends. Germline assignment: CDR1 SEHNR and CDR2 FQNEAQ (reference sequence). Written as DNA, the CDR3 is TGTGCCAGCAGCCCAGACCAGGGATGGAATTTCGGCTACACCTTC. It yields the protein CASSPDQGWNFGYTF.

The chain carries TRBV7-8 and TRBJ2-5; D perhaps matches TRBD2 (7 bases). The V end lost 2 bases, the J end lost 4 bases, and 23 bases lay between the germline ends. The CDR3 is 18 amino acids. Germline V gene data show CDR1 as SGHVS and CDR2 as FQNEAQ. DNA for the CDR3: TGTGCCAGCAGCTTACAGGGAGGGGGAGGGCGCCTCCGAGAGACCCAGTACTTC. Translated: CASSLQGGGGRLRETQYF.

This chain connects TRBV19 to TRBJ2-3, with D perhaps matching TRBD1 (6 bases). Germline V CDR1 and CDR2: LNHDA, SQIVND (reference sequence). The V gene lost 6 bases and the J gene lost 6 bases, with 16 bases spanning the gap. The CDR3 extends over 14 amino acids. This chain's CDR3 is CASRTGSSGDTQYF. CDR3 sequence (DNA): TGTGCCAGTAGAACAGGGTCATCAGGGGATACGCAGTATTTT.

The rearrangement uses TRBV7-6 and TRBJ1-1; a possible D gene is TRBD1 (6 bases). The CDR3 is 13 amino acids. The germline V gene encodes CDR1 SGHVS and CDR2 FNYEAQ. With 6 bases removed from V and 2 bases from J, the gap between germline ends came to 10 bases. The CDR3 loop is CASRQGRNTEAFF. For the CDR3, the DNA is TGTGCCAGCAGACAGGGACGCAACACTGAAGCTTTCTTT.

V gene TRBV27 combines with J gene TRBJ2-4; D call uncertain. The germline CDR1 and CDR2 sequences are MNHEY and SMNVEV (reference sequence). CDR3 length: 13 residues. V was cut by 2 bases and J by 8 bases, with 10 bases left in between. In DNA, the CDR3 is TGTGCCAGCAGTTTAGCTCGACGGGACATTCAGTACTTC. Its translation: CASSLARRDIQYF.

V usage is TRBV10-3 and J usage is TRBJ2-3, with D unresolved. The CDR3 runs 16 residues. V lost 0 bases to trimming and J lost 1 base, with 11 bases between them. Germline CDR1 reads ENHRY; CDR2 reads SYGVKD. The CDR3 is CAISESIGRGTDTQYF. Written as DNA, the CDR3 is TGTGCCATCAGTGAGTCGATCGGACGAGGCACAGATACGCAGTATTTT.

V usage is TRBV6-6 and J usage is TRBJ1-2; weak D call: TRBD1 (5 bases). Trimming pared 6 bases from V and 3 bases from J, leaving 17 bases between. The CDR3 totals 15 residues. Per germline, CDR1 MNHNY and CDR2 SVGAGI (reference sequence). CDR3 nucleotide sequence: TGTGCCAGCAGCAGAGTAAGGGGTGGAGACTATGGCTACACCTTC. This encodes CASSRVRGGDYGYTF.

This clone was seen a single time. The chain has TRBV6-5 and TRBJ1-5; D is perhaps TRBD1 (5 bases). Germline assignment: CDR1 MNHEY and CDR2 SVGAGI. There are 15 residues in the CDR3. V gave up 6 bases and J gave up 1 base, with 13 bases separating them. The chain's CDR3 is CASSLTWDSNQPQHF. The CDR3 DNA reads TGTGCCAGCAGCCTTACGTGGGACAGCAATCAGCCCCAGCATTTT.

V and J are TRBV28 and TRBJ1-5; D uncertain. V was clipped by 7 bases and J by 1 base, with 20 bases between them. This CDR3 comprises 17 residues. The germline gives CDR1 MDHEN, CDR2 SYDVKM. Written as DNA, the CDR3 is TGTGCCAGCACCACAAGTGCCCTGGGTGGGAGCAATCAGCCCCAGCATTTT. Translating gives CASTTSALGGSNQPQHF. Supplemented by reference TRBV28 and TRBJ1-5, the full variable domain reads DVKVTQSSRYLVKRTGEKVFLECVQDMDHENMFWYRQDPGLGLRLIYFSYDVKMKEKGDIPEGYSVSREKKERFSLILESASTNQTSMYLCASTTSALGGSNQPQHFGDGTRLSIL.

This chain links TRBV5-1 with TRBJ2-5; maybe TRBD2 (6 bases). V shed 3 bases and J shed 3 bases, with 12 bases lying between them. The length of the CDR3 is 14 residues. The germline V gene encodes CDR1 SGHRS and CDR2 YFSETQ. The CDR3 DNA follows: TGCGCCAGCAGCTCGGGACTTCTAAAAGAGACCCAGTACTTC. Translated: CASSSGLLKETQYF.

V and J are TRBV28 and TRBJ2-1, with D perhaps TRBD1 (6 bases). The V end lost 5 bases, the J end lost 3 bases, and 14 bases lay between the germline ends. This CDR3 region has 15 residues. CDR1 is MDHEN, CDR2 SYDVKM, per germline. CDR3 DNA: TGTGCCAGCAGTAAAATGGGGGCTAACTACAATGAGCAGTTCTTC. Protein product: CASSKMGANYNEQFF. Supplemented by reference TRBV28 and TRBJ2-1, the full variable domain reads DVKVTQSSRYLVKRTGEKVFLECVQDMDHENMFWYRQDPGLGLRLIYFSYDVKMKEKGDIPEGYSVSREKKERFSLILESASTNQTSMYLCASSKMGANYNEQFFGPGTRLTVL.

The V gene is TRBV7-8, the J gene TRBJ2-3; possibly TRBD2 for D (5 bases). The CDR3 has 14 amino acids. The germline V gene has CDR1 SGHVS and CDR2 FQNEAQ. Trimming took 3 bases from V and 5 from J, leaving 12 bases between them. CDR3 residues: CASSFNGLIDTQYF. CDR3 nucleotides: TGTGCCAGCAGCTTCAATGGACTGATAGATACGCAGTATTTT.

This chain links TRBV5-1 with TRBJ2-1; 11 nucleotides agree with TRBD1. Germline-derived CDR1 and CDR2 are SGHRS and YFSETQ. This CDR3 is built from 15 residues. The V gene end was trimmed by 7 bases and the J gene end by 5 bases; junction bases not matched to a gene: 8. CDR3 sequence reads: CASGPGTGGHNEQFF. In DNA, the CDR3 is TGCGCCAGCGGGCCCGGGACAGGGGGTCACAATGAGCAGTTCTTC.